The clone carrying this TCR beta chain was recorded at least ten times. What it binds is not known. Trimming took 3 bases from V and 4 from J; bases not matched to a gene: 1. The CDR3 is made up of 15 amino acids. The data are from a study of identical twins. General study results and limits: Some out-of-frame alpha sequences were shared by twins, and these showed excess low generation probability.

In TCRdb, the 5' RACE reads were re-called with MiXCR into one record per CDR3 protein. Of 550,000 to 800,000 distinct CDR3 sequences in the sample, less than 9% were seen once. This sample also belongs to another study, concerning yellow fever vaccine responses in identical twins.

The chain combines TRBV12-3 or TRBV12-4 with TRBJ2-3; 13 positions agree with TRBD2. This TCR was recovered from a young woman in good health. The sequenced sample was PBMCs. CDR3 DNA sequence: TGTGCCAGCAGTTTTGGACTAGCGGGAGCAGATACGCAGTATTTT. This translates into CASSFGLAGADTQYF.